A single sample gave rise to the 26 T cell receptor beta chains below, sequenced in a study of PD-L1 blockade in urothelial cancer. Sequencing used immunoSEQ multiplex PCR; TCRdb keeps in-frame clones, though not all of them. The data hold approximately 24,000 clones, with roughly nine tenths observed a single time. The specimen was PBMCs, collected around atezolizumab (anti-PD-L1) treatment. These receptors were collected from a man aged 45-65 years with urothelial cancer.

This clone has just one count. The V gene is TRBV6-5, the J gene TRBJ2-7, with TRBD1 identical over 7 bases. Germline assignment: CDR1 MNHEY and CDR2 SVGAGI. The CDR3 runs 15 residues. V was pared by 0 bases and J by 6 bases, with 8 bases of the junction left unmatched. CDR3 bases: TGTGCCAGCAGTTACTCACGGCAGGGGGTGGTCGAGCAGTACTTC. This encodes CASSYSRQGVVEQYF.

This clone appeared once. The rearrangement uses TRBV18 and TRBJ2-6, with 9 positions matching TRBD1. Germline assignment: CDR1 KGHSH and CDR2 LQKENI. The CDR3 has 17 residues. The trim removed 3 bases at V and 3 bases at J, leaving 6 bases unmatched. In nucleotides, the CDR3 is TGTGCCAGCTCACCGCTACAGGGGGCGCTTGGGGCCAACGTCCTGACTTTC. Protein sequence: CASSPLQGALGANVLTF.

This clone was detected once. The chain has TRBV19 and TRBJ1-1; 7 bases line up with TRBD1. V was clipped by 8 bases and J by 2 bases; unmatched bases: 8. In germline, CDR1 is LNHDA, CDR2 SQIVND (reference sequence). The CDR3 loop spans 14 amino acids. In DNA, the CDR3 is TGTGCCAGTCAACGGACAGGTTTAAACACTGAAGCTTTCTTT. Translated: CASQRTGLNTEAFF.

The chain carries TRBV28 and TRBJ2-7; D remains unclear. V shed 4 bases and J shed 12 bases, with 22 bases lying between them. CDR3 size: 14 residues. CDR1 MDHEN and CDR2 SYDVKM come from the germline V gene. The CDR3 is CASSSPGGGWRGYF. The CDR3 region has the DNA TGTGCCAGCAGTTCGCCGGGTGGTGGGTGGAGAGGGTACTTC.

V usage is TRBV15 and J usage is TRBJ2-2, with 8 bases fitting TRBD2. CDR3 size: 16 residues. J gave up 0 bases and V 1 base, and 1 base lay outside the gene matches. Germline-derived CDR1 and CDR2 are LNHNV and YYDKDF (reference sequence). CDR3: CATSRGAGANTGELFF. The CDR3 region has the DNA TGTGCCACCAGCAGAGGAGCGGGGGCGAACACCGGGGAGCTGTTTTTT.

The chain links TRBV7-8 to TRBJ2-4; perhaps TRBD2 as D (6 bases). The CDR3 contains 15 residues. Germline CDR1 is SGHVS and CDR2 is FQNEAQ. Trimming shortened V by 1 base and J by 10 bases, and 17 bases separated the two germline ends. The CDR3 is CASSLGGTIDRIQYF. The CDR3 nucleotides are TGTGCCAGCAGCTTAGGCGGGACCATCGATCGGATTCAGTACTTC. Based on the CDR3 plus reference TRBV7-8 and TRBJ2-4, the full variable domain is GAGVSQSPRYKVAKRGQDVALRCDPISGHVSLFWYQQALGQGPEFLTYFQNEAQLDKSGLPSDRFFAERPEGSVSTLKIQRTQQEDSAVYLCASSLGGTIDRIQYFGAGTRLSVL.

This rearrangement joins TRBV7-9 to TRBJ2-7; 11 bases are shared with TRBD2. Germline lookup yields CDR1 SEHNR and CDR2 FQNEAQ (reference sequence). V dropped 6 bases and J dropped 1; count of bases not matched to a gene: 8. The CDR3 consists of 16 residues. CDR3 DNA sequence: TGTGCCAGCAGACCTCTAGCGGGAGGTTATTCCTACGAGCAGTACTTC. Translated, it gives CASRPLAGGYSYEQYF.

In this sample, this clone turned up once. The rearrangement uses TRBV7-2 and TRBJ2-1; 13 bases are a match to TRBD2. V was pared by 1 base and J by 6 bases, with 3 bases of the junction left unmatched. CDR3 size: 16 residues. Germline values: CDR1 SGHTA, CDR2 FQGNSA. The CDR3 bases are TGTGCCAGCAGCTTAGGGACTAGCGGGAGCGGCAATGAGCAGTTCTTC. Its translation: CASSLGTSGSGNEQFF.

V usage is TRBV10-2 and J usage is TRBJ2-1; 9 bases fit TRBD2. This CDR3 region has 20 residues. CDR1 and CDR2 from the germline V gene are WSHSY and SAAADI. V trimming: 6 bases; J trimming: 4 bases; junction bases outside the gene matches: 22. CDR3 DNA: TGCGCCAGCAGGGGTGAGCCCAAGGTCGCCCTAGCGGGGTCTTACAATGAGCAGTTCTTC. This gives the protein CASRGEPKVALAGSYNEQFF.

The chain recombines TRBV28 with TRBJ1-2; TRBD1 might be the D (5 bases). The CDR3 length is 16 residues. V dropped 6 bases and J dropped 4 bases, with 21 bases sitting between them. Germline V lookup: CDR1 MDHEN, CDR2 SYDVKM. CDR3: CASSNLAGLPGYGYTF. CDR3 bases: TGTGCCAGCAGCAACCTGGCGGGACTCCCAGGCTATGGCTACACCTTC.

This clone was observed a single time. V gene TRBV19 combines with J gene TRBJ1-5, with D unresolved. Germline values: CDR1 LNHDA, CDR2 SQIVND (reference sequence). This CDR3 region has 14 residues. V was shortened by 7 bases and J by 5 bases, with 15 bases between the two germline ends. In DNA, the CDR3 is TGTGCCAGTACTCTCCAGTGGAGCTATCAGCCCCAGCATTTT. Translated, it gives CASTLQWSYQPQHF.

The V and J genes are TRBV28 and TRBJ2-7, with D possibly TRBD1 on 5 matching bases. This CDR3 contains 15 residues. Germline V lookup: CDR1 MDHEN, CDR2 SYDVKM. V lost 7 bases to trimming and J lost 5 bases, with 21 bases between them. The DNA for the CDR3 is TGTGCCAGCACCCCTGGGATGGCCAGGGCCAACGAGCAGTACTTC. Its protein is CASTPGMARANEQYF.

The CDR3 DNA sequence: TGTGCCAGCAGTACGGGACTAGCGTACCACGAGCAGTACTTC. Protein sequence: CASSTGLAYHEQYF. The rearrangement joins TRBV27 to TRBJ2-7; 10 bases map to TRBD2. In germline, CDR1 is MNHEY, CDR2 SMNVEV (reference sequence). This CDR3 comprises 14 residues. V shed 5 bases and J 5 bases; nucleotides not matched to a gene: 6.

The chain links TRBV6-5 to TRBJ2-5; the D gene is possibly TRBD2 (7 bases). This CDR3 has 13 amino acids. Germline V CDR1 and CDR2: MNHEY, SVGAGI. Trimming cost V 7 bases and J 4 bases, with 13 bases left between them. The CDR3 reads CASKLGGAETQYF. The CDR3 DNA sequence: TGTGCCAGCAAACTAGGGGGGGCAGAGACCCAGTACTTC.

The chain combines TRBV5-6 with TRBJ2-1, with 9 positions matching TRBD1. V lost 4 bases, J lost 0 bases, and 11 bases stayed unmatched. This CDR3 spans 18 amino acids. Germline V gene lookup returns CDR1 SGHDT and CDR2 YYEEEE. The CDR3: CASSRRKPGQGSYNEQFF. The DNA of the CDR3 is TGTGCCAGCAGCCGGCGGAAACCGGGACAGGGCTCCTACAATGAGCAGTTCTTC. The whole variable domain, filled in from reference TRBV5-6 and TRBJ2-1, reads DAGVTQSPTHLIKTRGQQVTLRCSPKSGHDTVSWYQQALGQGPQFIFQYYEEEERQRGNFPDRFSGHQFPNYSSELNVNALLLGDSALYLCASSRRKPGQGSYNEQFFGPGTRLTVL.

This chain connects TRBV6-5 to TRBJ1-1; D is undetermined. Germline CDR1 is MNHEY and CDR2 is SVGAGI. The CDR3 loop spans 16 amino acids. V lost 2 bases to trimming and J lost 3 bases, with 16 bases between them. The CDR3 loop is CASSYPTEVGDTEAFF. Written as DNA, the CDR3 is TGTGCCAGCAGTTACCCCACCGAGGTCGGGGACACTGAAGCTTTCTTT.

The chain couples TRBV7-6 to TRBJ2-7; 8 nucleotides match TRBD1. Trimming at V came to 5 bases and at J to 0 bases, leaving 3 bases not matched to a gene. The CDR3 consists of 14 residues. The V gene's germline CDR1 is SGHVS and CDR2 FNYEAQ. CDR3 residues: CASSQDRVSYEQYF. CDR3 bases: TGTGCCAGCAGCCAGGACAGGGTCTCCTACGAGCAGTACTTC. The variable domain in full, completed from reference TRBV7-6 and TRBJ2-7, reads GAGVSQSPRYKVTKRGQDVALRCDPISGHVSLYWYRQALGQGPEFLTYFNYEAQQDKSGLPNDRFSAERPEGSISTLTIQRTEQRDSAMYRCASSQDRVSYEQYFGPGTRLTVT.

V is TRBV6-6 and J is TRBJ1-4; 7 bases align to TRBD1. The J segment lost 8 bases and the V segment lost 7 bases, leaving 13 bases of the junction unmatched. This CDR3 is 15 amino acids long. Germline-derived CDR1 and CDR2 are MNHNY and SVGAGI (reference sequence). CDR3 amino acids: CASKPNDRVDEKLFF. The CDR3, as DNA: TGTGCCAGCAAACCAAACGACAGGGTAGACGAAAAACTGTTTTTT.

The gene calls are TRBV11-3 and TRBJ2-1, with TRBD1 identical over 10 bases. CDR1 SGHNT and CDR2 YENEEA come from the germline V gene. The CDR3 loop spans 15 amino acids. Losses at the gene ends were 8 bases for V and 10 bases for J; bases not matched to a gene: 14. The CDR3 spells CASLPTGQGIREQFF. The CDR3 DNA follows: TGTGCCAGCCTCCCAACGGGACAGGGGATTCGGGAGCAGTTCTTC.

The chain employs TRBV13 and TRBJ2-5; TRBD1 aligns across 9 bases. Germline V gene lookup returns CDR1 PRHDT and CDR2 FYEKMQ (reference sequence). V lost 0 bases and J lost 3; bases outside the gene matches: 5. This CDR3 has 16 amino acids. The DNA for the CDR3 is TGTGCCAGCAGCTTAGGTGGACAGGGGATTGAAGAGACCCAGTACTTC. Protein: CASSLGGQGIEETQYF. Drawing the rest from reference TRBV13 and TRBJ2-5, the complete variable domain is AAGVIQSPRHLIKEKRETATLKCYPIPRHDTVYWYQQGPGQDPQFLISFYEKMQSDKGSIPDRFSAQQFSDYHSELNMSSLELGDSALYFCASSLGGQGIEETQYFGPGTRLLVL.

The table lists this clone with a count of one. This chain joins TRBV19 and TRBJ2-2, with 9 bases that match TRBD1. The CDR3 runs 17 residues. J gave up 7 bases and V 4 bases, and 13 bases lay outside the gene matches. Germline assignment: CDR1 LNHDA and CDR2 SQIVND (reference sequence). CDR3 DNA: TGTGCCAGTAGTAAAACCGAAGGACAGGGGTTTGGCGGGGAGCTGTTTTTT. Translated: CASSKTEGQGFGGELFF.

The CDR3 DNA follows: TGTGCCAGCAGCTTAGCGGGGGAAGAGCCCCAGCATTTT. The encoded protein is CASSLAGEEPQHF. J is TRBJ1-5 and V is TRBV5-6; D perhaps matches TRBD1 (5 bases). V dropped 2 bases and J dropped 8 bases, with 11 bases sitting between them. This CDR3 spans 13 amino acids. The germline V gene has CDR1 SGHDT and CDR2 YYEEEE.

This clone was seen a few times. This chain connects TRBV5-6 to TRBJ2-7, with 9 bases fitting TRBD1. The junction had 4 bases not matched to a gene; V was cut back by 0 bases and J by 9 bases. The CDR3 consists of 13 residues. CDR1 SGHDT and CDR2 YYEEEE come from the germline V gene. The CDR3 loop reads CASSLGDRVAQYF. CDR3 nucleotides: TGTGCCAGCAGCTTGGGGGACAGGGTAGCGCAGTACTTC.

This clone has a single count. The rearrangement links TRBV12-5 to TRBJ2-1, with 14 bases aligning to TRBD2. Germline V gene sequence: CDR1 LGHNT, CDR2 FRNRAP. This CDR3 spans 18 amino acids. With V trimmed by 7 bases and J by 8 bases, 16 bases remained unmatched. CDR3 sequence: CASANGRTSGRKTDEQFF. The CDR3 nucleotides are TGTGCTAGTGCCAATGGCCGGACTAGCGGGAGGAAGACCGATGAGCAGTTCTTC.

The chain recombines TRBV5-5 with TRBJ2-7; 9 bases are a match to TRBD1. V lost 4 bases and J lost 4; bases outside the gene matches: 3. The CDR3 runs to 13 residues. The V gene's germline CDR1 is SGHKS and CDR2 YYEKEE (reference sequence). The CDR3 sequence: CASSRTGVYEQYF. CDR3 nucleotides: TGTGCCAGCAGCCGGACAGGGGTTTACGAGCAGTACTTC. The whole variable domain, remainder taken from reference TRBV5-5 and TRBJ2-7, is DAGVTQSPTHLIKTRGQQVTLRCSPISGHKSVSWYQQVLGQGPQFIFQYYEKEERGRGNFPDRFSARQFPNYSSELNVNALLLGDSALYLCASSRTGVYEQYFGPGTRLTVT.

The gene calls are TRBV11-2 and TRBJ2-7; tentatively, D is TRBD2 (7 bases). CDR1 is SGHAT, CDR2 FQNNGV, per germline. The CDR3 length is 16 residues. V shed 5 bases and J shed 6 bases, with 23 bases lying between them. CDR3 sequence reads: CASSRLGGRSEFEQYF. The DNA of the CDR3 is TGTGCCAGCAGCCGCCTCGGGGGGCGATCTGAATTCGAGCAGTACTTC.